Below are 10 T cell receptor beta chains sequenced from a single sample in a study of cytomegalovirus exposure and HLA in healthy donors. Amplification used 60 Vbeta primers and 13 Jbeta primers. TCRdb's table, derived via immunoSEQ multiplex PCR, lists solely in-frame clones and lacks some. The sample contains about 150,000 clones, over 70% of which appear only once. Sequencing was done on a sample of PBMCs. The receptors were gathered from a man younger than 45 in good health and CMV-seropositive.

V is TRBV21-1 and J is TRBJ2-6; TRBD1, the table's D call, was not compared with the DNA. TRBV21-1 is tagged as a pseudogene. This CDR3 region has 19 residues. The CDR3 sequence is CASSNETPGQNSGANVLTF. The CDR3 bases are TGTGCCAGCAGCAACGAAACACCGGGACAGAACTCTGGGGCCAACGTCCTGACTTTC.

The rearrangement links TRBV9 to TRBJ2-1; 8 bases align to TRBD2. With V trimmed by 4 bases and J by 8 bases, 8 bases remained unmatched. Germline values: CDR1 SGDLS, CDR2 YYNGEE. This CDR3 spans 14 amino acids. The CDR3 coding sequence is TGTGCCAGCAGCCCCCGGACTAGCCGGGATGAGCAGTTCTTC. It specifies CASSPRTSRDEQFF.

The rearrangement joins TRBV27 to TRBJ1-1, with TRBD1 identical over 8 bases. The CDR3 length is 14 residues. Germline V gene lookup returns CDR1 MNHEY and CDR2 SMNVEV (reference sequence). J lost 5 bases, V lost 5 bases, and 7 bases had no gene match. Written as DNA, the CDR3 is TGTGCCAGCAGTCTCAGGGGGCGGGAAACTGAAGCTTTCTTT. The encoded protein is CASSLRGRETEAFF.

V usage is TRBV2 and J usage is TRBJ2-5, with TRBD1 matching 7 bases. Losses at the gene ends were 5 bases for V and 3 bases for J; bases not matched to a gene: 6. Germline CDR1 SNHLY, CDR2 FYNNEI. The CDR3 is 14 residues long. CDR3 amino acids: CASSRRGGEETQYF. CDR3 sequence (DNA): TGTGCCAGCAGTAGACGAGGGGGCGAAGAGACCCAGTACTTC.

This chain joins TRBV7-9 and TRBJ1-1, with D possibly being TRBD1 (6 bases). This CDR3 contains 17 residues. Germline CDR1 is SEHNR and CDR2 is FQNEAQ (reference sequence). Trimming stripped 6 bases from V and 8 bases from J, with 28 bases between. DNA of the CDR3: TGTGCCAGCAGTCCAAACATGGGGGCGGGGGGCGCTTCAGAAGCTTTCTTT. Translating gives CASSPNMGAGGASEAFF.

The CDR3: CASSQYWTEIETQYF. In nucleotides, the CDR3 is TGCGCCAGCAGTCAATATTGGACAGAGATAGAGACCCAGTACTTC. The chain carries TRBV23-1 and TRBJ2-5; tentatively, D is TRBD1 (6 bases). TRBV23-1 counts as an open reading frame of uncertain function. Deletions cut 1 base from V and 4 bases from J, with 13 bases between. This CDR3 has 15 amino acids.

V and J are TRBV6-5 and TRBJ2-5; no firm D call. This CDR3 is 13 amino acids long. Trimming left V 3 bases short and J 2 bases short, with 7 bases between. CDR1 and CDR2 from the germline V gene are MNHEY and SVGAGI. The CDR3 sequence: CASSYGLQETQYF. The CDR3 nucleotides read TGTGCCAGCAGTTATGGGCTACAAGAGACCCAGTACTTC.

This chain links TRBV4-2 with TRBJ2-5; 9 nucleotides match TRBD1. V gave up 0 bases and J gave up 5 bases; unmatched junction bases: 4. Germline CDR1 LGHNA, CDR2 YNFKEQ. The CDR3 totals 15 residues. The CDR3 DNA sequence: TGTGCCAGCAGCCAAGACTCCGGGACAGGGGAGACCCAGTACTTC. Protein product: CASSQDSGTGETQYF.

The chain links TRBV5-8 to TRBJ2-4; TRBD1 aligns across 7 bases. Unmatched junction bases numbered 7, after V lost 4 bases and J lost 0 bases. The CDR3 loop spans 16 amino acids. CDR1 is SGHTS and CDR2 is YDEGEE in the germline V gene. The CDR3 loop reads CASSPGTDLAKNIQYF. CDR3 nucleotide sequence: TGTGCCAGCAGCCCAGGGACAGACCTAGCCAAAAACATTCAGTACTTC. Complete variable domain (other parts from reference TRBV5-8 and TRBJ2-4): EAGVTQSPTHLIKTRGQQATLRCSPISGHTSVYWYQQALGLGLQFLLWYDEGEERNRGNFPPRFSGRQFPNYSSELNVNALELEDSALYLCASSPGTDLAKNIQYFGAGTRLSVL.

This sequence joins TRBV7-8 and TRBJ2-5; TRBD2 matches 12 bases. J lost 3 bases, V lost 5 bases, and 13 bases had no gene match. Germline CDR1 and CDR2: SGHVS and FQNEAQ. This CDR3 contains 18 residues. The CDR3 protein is CASSLPRRLAGAKETQYF. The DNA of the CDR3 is TGTGCCAGCAGCCTTCCGCGCCGACTAGCGGGAGCTAAAGAGACCCAGTACTTC.